The rows below give T cell receptor beta chains drawn from one sample of a study of T cell responses to AZD1222 COVID-19 vaccine. The data were produced by immunoSEQ multiplex PCR, yet TCRdb's version contains in-frame clones alone and is incomplete. This table has 80,000 or so clones, approximately 92% appearing once. The sample here was peripheral blood, taken 28 days after the second AZD1222 dose. The receptors come from an adult who received the AZD1222 COVID-19 vaccine. The CDR3 runs from the conserved cysteine through the conserved F or W. D genes are given only for firm matches. Size tells how often a clone was seen (once, few, many) or the class of an expanded clone, and some rows leave it out.

abundance	v_gene	d_gene	j_gene	CDR3nt	CDR3aa
NA	TRBV12-2	NA	TRBJ1-5	TGTGCAAGTCGCTTTAGTCGGGACAGGGATCAGCCCCAGCATTTT	CASRFSRDRDQPQHF
NA	TRBV10-3	NA	TRBJ1-2	TGTGCCATGGCGATCCGGGACCGAGAGGGCTACACCTTC	CAMAIRDREGYTF
NA	TRBV6-5	NA	TRBJ1-1	TGTGCCAGCAGTCGGGCGGCCAGAGGGGGGACTGAAGCTTTCTTT	CASSRAARGGTEAFF
NA	TRBV3-1/TRBV3-2	NA	TRBJ2-7	TGTGCCAGCAGCACCCTATACGAGCAGTACTTC	CASSTLYEQYF
NA	TRBV4-2	NA	TRBJ1-2	TGTGCCAGCAGCCAAGCGTCAGAGAGGATCTATGGCTACACCTTC	CASSQASERIYGYTF
NA	TRBV29-1	TRBD2	TRBJ2-1	TGCAGCGCCTCGCAAGCGGGAGTCGATGAGCAGTTCTTC	CSASQAGVDEQFF
NA	TRBV12-3/TRBV12-4	NA	TRBJ1-2	TGTGCCAGCAGTTTAGGGGTAGCCTATGGCTACACCTTC	CASSLGVAYGYTF
NA	TRBV10-3	NA	TRBJ1-1	TGTGCCATCAGTGAAGGGAGCGGGGGGAAGTCTGAAGCTTTCTTT	CAISEGSGGKSEAFF
NA	TRBV11-2	TRBD2	TRBJ2-3	TGTGCCAGCAGCAAGACTAGCGGGGGCACAGATACGCAGTATTTT	CASSKTSGGTDTQYF
NA	TRBV6-6	TRBD1	TRBJ2-7	TGTGCCAGCAGTCAACAAAACATAAAGATACAGGGGGCGTTTAGTTACGAGCAGTACTTC	CASSQQNIKIQGAFSYEQYF
once	TRBV9	TRBD1	TRBJ2-1	TGTGCCAGCAGCCTACGGGACAGGGAGGTCAATGAGCAGTTCTTC	CASSLRDREVNEQFF
once	TRBV5-4	NA	TRBJ2-3	TGTGCCAGCAGCATAACTATAACAGATACGCAGTATTTT	CASSITITDTQYF
NA	TRBV24-1	NA	TRBJ2-5	TGTGCCACCAGTGATCTAAGGGGGGGCGTAGAGACCCAGTACTTC	CATSDLRGGVETQYF
NA	TRBV12-5	NA	TRBJ1-6	TGTGCTAGTGGTTTGGCCCCCGATTCACCCCTCCACTTT	CASGLAPDSPLHF
NA	TRBV7-9	NA	TRBJ1-1	TGTGCCAGCAGCCGGACGGACGGCACCACTGAAGCTTTCTTT	CASSRTDGTTEAFF
NA	TRBV3-1/TRBV3-2	NA	TRBJ1-6	TGTGCCAGCAGCCAAGAACCCCCCAGGGTGCCCCTCCACTTT	CASSQEPPRVPLHF
once	TRBV11-2	NA	TRBJ1-2	TGTGCCAGCAGCTTAGGGGGGTTCTATGGCTACACCTTC	CASSLGGFYGYTF
NA	TRBV6-5	NA	TRBJ1-5	TGTGCCAGCAGTCCTAGGGGATCCGATCAGCCCCAGCATTTT	CASSPRGSDQPQHF
NA	TRBV7-3	TRBD1	TRBJ2-5	TGTGCCAGCAGCCCTGGACAGGGGTTGGTTGAGACCCAGTACTTC	CASSPGQGLVETQYF
NA	TRBV7-2	NA	TRBJ2-5	TGTGCCAGCAGTTTCAGGAGGGACGGAGAGACCCAGTACTTC	CASSFRRDGETQYF
NA	TRBV7-2	NA	TRBJ1-5	TGTGCCAGCAGCTTAGGGTCAGGGGAAAATCAGCCCCAGCATTTT	CASSLGSGENQPQHF
NA	TRBV5-1	TRBD2	TRBJ2-3	TGCGCCAGCAGCTTGGATGTTAGCGGGAGGTGGAGGCTAGGGGCAGATACGCAGTATTTT	CASSLDVSGRWRLGADTQYF
NA	TRBV7-7	NA	TRBJ1-5	TGTGCCAGCAGCTTGGCGGCAAATCAGCCCCAGCATTTT	CASSLAANQPQHF
NA	TRBV5-1	NA	TRBJ2-2	TGCGCCAGCAGCGACGGAACGACCGGGGAGCTGTTTTTT	CASSDGTTGELFF
once	TRBV5-8	TRBD1	TRBJ1-6	TGTGCCGCAACCGGGACAGGGGATTGGGAGGAATCACCCCTCCACTTT	CAATGTGDWEESPLHF
NA	TRBV29-1	NA	TRBJ2-5	TGCAGCGACAGAAGTGCAGGGAGGGAGACCCAGTACTTC	CSDRSAGRETQYF
once	TRBV28	NA	TRBJ2-1	TGTGCCAGCCAGAACGTGGGGACGGTCTCCTACAATGAGCAGTTCTTC	CASQNVGTVSYNEQFF
NA	TRBV7-9	NA	TRBJ2-1	TGTGCCAGCGCTGGGGGCTTCACAAGATCCTACAATGAGCAGTTCTTC	CASAGGFTRSYNEQFF
NA	TRBV29-1	TRBD1	TRBJ1-1	TGCAGCGTTGACCCAAATCTAGGGACAGGGGGCTTTGATCGGACTGAAGCTTTCTTT	CSVDPNLGTGGFDRTEAFF
NA	TRBV6-5	TRBD1	TRBJ1-2	TGTGCCAGCAGTTACTTGACAGGGGGCTATGGCTACACCTTC	CASSYLTGGYGYTF
once	TRBV27	NA	TRBJ2-1	TGTGCCAGCAGAGAGCGGCCTCTTGGGAACAATGAGCAGTTCTTC	CASRERPLGNNEQFF
NA	TRBV27	NA	TRBJ1-2	TGTGCCAGCAGTTCGACGCAGGTGCTGAACTATGGCTACACCTTC	CASSSTQVLNYGYTF
NA	TRBV6-5	NA	TRBJ1-1	TGTGCCAGCAGCTACTCGGACCCGAACACTGAAGCTTTCTTT	CASSYSDPNTEAFF
few	TRBV19	NA	TRBJ2-7	TGTGCCAGTCGGGGGACAGAAGAAACCTACGAGCAGTACTTC	CASRGTEETYEQYF
NA	TRBV7-8	NA	TRBJ2-7	TGTGCCAGCAGCTTAACCGCCACCGACTACGAGCAGTACTTC	CASSLTATDYEQYF
NA	TRBV14	TRBD2	TRBJ2-1	TGTGCCAGCAGCCCCCTAGCGGGAGGACCCTACAATGAGCAGTTCTTC	CASSPLAGGPYNEQFF
NA	TRBV6-5	NA	TRBJ2-2	TGTGCCAGCAGCGACGAGGTGTCGAACACCGGGGAGCTGTTTTTT	CASSDEVSNTGELFF
NA	TRBV19	TRBD1	TRBJ1-5	TGTGCCAGTAGTGCGGGACAGGGGGGCAATCAGCCCCAGCATTTT	CASSAGQGGNQPQHF
NA	TRBV28	NA	TRBJ2-1	TGTGCCAGCAGTTCATCGCTTCGAGGTAACTATTACAATGAGCAGTTCTTC	CASSSSLRGNYYNEQFF
NA	TRBV3-1/TRBV3-2	NA	TRBJ1-5	TGTGCCAGCAGCCAAGGTTCGCTGGGGACGGCGCCCCAGCATTTT	CASSQGSLGTAPQHF
NA	TRBV18	TRBD1	TRBJ2-7	TGTGCCAGCTCACAAGACCGGGACAGGGGCGAGCAGTACTTC	CASSQDRDRGEQYF
NA	TRBV28	NA	TRBJ2-4	TGTGCCAGCAGTTCTGCTAGCGAACCACTAGCCAAAAACATTCAGTACTTC	CASSSASEPLAKNIQYF
NA	TRBV5-6	NA	TRBJ1-5	TGTGCCAGCAGCTTGCAAGGGGGTCAGCCCCAGCATTTT	CASSLQGGQPQHF
NA	TRBV12-3/TRBV12-4	NA	TRBJ1-3	TGTGCCAGCAGTTTAAAGAAGAACACCATATATTTT	CASSLKKNTIYF
NA	TRBV4-1	TRBD1	TRBJ1-1	TGCGCCAGCAGCCAGGGACAGCTTCGCATGAACACTGAAGCTTTCTTT	CASSQGQLRMNTEAFF
NA	TRBV19	NA	TRBJ1-1	TGTGCCAGTAGTTCCGTCATCATGAACACTGAAGCTTTCTTT	CASSSVIMNTEAFF
NA	TRBV11-1	NA	TRBJ2-1	TGTGCCAGCAGCCCTGCTCCGTCGGGAGTGGATGAGCAGTTCTTC	CASSPAPSGVDEQFF
once	TRBV5-6	NA	TRBJ1-6	TGTGCCAGCAGAACCGACCCCCTGGGATCACCCCTCCACTTT	CASRTDPLGSPLHF
NA	TRBV18	NA	TRBJ1-3	TGTGCCAGTTCACTCGGACACCTAATCTCTGGAAACACCATATATTTT	CASSLGHLISGNTIYF
NA	TRBV9	TRBD1	TRBJ1-1	TGTGCCAGCAAGCCCGGTGGACAGGGGAAAGAAGACACTGAAGCTTTCTTT	CASKPGGQGKEDTEAFF
once	TRBV24-1	NA	TRBJ2-1	TGTGCCACCAGTGATCTAAAACAGGCCGGTAACAATGAGCAGTTCTTC	CATSDLKQAGNNEQFF
NA	TRBV6-6	NA	TRBJ1-4	TGTGCCAGCAGCGGGGGGCCGGGTGAAAAACTGTTTTTT	CASSGGPGEKLFF
once	TRBV3-1/TRBV3-2	NA	TRBJ1-5	TGTGCCAGCAGCCAAACCCTAATACAGGGGCCCCAGCATTTT	CASSQTLIQGPQHF
NA	TRBV6-5	NA	TRBJ1-1	TGTGCCAGCAGTTATAATGACAACCTGAACACTGAAGCTTTCTTT	CASSYNDNLNTEAFF
NA	TRBV19	NA	TRBJ1-2	TGTGCCAGTAGTGTGAGTAACTATGGCTACACCTTC	CASSVSNYGYTF
NA	TRBV30	NA	TRBJ1-3	TGTGCCTGGAGTATCAGGGGAGGGGGAAACACCATATATTTT	CAWSIRGGGNTIYF
NA	TRBV4-1	NA	TRBJ1-1	TGCGCCAGCAGATTCGACCCCCAGCTGAACACTGAAGCTTTCTTT	CASRFDPQLNTEAFF
NA	TRBV7-2	NA	TRBJ2-2	TGTGCCAGCCACCCCGGGACTACCGGGGAGCTGTTTTTT	CASHPGTTGELFF
NA	TRBV30	NA	TRBJ2-1	TGTGCCTGGAGTCGGGGGACTCCTTCCTACAATGAGCAGTTCTTC	CAWSRGTPSYNEQFF